This entry lists 13 T cell receptor beta chains sequenced from one sample in a study of T cell responses to AZD1222 COVID-19 vaccine (dated by TCRdb to the early 2020s). The library came from the immunoSEQ multiplex PCR assay. The immuneACCESS repertoire file appears here via TCRdb, limited to in-frame rearrangements. These files lack a portion of the clones; in checked studies, under half of the deficit traces to unresolved V genes, and the cause of the others is not known. The sample data list tens of thousands of clones, and roughly 93% of these were observed just once. The ten largest clones represent approximately 22% of the sample. What this sample's time point label stands for: baseline before first vaccination. Sequencing used peripheral blood, obtained on day 0 of AZD1222 vaccination. All receptors derive from an adult in good health.

The J gene is TRBJ1-5, the V gene TRBV6-2 or TRBV6-3, with D possibly being TRBD1 (5 bases). CDR3 length equals 17 residues. The V gene's germline CDR1 is MNHEY and CDR2 SVGEGT. Trimming shortened V by 4 bases and J by 8 bases, and 24 bases separated the two germline ends. The CDR3 DNA reads TGTGCCAGCAGTTTTACGCGTTTACGGGGGTCCACTAAGCCCCAGCATTTT. Its protein product is CASSFTRLRGSTKPQHF.

The rearrangement uses TRBV6-5 and TRBJ2-5, with no clear D. Germline V CDR1 and CDR2: MNHEY, SVGAGI. This CDR3 has 11 amino acids. The V end lost 6 bases, the J end lost 5 bases, and 7 bases lay between the germline ends. The CDR3 coding sequence is TGTGCCAGCAGGGAGTGGGAGACCCAGTACTTC. Translating gives CASREWETQYF.

Points on this clone: This sample also contains other DNA sequences that code for the same CDR3. The rearrangement links TRBV28 to TRBJ2-1; possible D gene TRBD2, 6 bases. This CDR3 spans 12 amino acids. Trimming cost V 8 bases and J 1 base, with 6 bases left between them. Germline CDR1 and CDR2: MDHEN and SYDVKM. This CDR3 is CASGGSYNEQFF. The CDR3 nucleotides are TGTGCCAGCGGGGGGTCCTACAATGAGCAGTTCTTC.

This chain uses TRBV5-1 with TRBJ1-2, with TRBD1 identical over 8 bases. Germline CDR1 and CDR2: SGHRS and YFSETQ. V trimming: 5 bases; J trimming: 10 bases; junction bases outside the gene matches: 13. This CDR3 is built from 14 residues. The DNA for the CDR3 is TGCGCCAGCAGTCCCGGGACAGGCGTCAGTGACTACACCTTC. Its translation: CASSPGTGVSDYTF.

The chain has TRBV29-1 and TRBJ2-7; D may be TRBD2 (6 bases). Trimming removed 5 bases from V and 0 bases from J, with 11 bases in between. Germline V CDR1 and CDR2: SQVTM, ANQGSEA. This CDR3 region has 13 residues. CDR3 sequence: CSVSGLRSYEQYF. For the CDR3, the DNA is TGCAGCGTTTCCGGACTACGCTCCTACGAGCAGTACTTC.

V gene TRBV30 combines with J gene TRBJ1-2; tentatively, D is TRBD1 (6 bases). This CDR3 has 15 amino acids. CDR1 is GTSNPN, CDR2 SVGIG, per germline (reference sequence). V shed 2 bases and J shed 3 bases, with 16 bases lying between them. CDR3 DNA sequence: TGTGCCTGGAGTCGGGGCGGGGGCTGGGACTATGGCTACACCTTC. Its protein is CAWSRGGGWDYGYTF.

This rearrangement joins TRBV27 to TRBJ1-2, with 8 bases fitting TRBD1. J gave up 8 bases and V 6 bases, and 11 bases lay outside the gene matches. Germline V gene sequence: CDR1 MNHEY, CDR2 SMNVEV (reference sequence). This CDR3 comprises 14 residues. Written as DNA, the CDR3 is TGTGCCAGCAGGTTACAGGGGGGAGCGCCCGGCTACACCTTC. This sequence encodes CASRLQGGAPGYTF.

The chain is built from TRBV6-5 and TRBJ2-1; the match to TRBD2 covers 10 bases. The germline V gene has CDR1 MNHEY and CDR2 SVGAGI. With 2 bases clipped from V and 4 bases from J, the junction kept 2 bases outside the gene matches. This CDR3 spans 15 amino acids. The CDR3, as DNA: TGTGCCAGCAGTTACGCTAGCGGGGGATACAATGAGCAGTTCTTC. Its translation is CASSYASGGYNEQFF.

V usage is TRBV2 and J usage is TRBJ1-5, with D unresolved. V lost 6 bases, J lost 2 bases, and 11 bases lay in between. CDR3 length: 14 residues. CDR1 and CDR2 from the germline V gene are SNHLY and FYNNEI. CDR3 in DNA: TGTGCCAGCAGGAGGCTGTTGGGCAATCAGCCCCAGCATTTT. Protein sequence: CASRRLLGNQPQHF.

V gene TRBV5-1 combines with J gene TRBJ1-6; D possibly corresponds to TRBD1 (6 bases). V lost 4 bases, J lost 0 bases, and 11 bases lay in between. The V gene's germline CDR1 is SGHRS and CDR2 YFSETQ. The CDR3 spans 16 residues. CDR3 sequence: CASSGDMSSYNSPLHF. The CDR3 DNA reads TGCGCCAGCAGCGGGGACATGAGCTCCTATAATTCACCCCTCCACTTT. The full variable domain, its missing parts supplied by reference TRBV5-1 and TRBJ1-6, is KAGVTQTPRYLIKTRGQQVTLSCSPISGHRSVSWYQQTPGQGLQFLFEYFSETQRNKGNFPGRFSGRQFSNSRSEMNVSTLELGDSALYLCASSGDMSSYNSPLHFGNGTRLTVT.

The CDR3 DNA sequence: TGTGCCAGCAGCGTACAGGGGATGGGCACTGAAGCTTTCTTT. Residues: CASSVQGMGTEAFF. V usage is TRBV9 and J usage is TRBJ1-1; possibly TRBD1 for D (6 bases). CDR1 is SGDLS, CDR2 YYNGEE, per germline. The CDR3 is made up of 14 amino acids. The V and J ends lost 1 base and 4 bases respectively, with 11 bases between them.

The chain has TRBV29-1 and TRBJ2-2; D is possibly TRBD1 (6 bases). The CDR3 has 13 residues. Trimming removed 6 bases at V and 4 bases at J, with 12 bases between. CDR1 SQVTM and CDR2 ANQGSEA come from the germline V gene. The CDR3 DNA reads as TGCAGCGTCGACCGGGACACCACCGGGGAGCTGTTTTTT. Translation: CSVDRDTTGELFF.

The chain joins TRBV11-2 to TRBJ1-1, with D perhaps TRBD1 (5 bases). This CDR3 contains 15 residues. V lost 5 bases to trimming and J lost 0 bases, with 13 bases between them. In germline, CDR1 is SGHAT, CDR2 FQNNGV. CDR3 coding DNA: TGTGCCAGCAGCCGCGGGGGTAATGTGAACACTGAAGCTTTCTTT. Translating gives CASSRGGNVNTEAFF.